This note documents a single T cell receptor beta chain sequence. J lost 4 bases, V lost 2 bases, and 9 bases had no gene match. CDR3 length: 16 amino acids. Germline CDR1 is LGHDT and CDR2 is YNNKEL (reference sequence). The sample is drawn from a study of blood T cell repertoires in COVID-19. In the authors' methods: Reference gene primer amplification in the assay estimated nucleated cell counts. The repertoire was sequenced with immunoSEQ multiplex PCR; TCRdb's copy has only in-frame clones and lacks some. V and J calls and clone size are copied from that table; D and trimming were computed from the DNA. The top ten clones hold more than 1% of a sample with 85,000 to 90,000 clones, more than 75% of them seen once.

This TCR was recovered from a woman of 80 years or more with acute or convalescent COVID-19. The chain joins TRBV3-1 (or the pseudogene TRBV3-2) to TRBJ1-1; TRBD1 aligns across 8 bases. Sample: peripheral blood. As DNA, the CDR3 is TGTGCCAGCAGCCAACCTTTGGGCAGGGGGCCCACTGAAGCTTTCTTT. This codes for CASSQPLGRGPTEAFF.